This T cell receptor (beta chain) is from a study of blood T cell repertoires in COVID-19. Study-wide background: Acute and convalescent COVID-19 specimens originated in the United States, Italy and Spain. T cells, B-cell-depleted T cells, or PBMCs supplied cDNA or gDNA.

This clone was found once. Germline V gene sequence: CDR1 LNHDA, CDR2 SQIVND (reference sequence). The CDR3 contains 15 residues. The trim removed 5 bases at V and 5 bases at J, leaving 6 bases unmatched. Per the study methods: It was from reference gene primer amplification that nucleated cell counts were estimated. Using immunoSEQ multiplex PCR, the repertoire was profiled, and TCRdb retains in-frame clones only, with some absent. D and trimming come from the DNA, and the V and J calls and clone size come from that table. The table records around 290,000 clones, more than 70% of them present only once.

Sequenced: peripheral blood. The genes are TRBV19 and TRBJ2-1, with 10 bases matching TRBD1. The receptor comes from a woman aged 45-59 years who had recovered from COVID-19. CDR3 coding DNA: TGTGCCAGTAGTTCGGGACAGGGGATCGACAATGAGCAGTTCTTC. This sequence encodes CASSSGQGIDNEQFF.